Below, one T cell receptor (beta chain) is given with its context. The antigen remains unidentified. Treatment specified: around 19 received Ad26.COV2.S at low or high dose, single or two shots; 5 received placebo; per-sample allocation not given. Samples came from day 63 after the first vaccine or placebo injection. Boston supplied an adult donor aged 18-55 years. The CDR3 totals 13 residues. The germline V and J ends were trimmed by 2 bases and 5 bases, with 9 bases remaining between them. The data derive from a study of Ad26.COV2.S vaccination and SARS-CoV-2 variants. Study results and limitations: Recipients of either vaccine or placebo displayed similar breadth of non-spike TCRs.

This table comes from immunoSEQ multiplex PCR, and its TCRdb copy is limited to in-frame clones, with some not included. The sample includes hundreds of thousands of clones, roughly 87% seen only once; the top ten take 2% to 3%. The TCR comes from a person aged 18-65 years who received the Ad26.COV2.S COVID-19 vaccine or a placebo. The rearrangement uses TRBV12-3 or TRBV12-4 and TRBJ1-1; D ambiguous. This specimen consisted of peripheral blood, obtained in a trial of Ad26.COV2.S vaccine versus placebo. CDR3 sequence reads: CASSLIRGTEAFF. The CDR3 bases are TGTGCCAGCAGTTTAATCCGAGGGACTGAAGCTTTCTTT.